The clone carrying this TCR beta chain was observed at least ten times. The antigen is unknown. These data come from a study of glioma-infiltrating T cells. CDR1 is SGHTA and CDR2 is FQGNSA in the germline V gene. This CDR3 spans 15 amino acids. Trimming removed 2 bases at V and 6 bases at J, with 15 bases between. The iRepertoire nested amplicon-rescue multiplex PCR amplified TCR alpha and beta CDR3s from RNA. In TCRdb, the multiplex PCR reads were re-called with MiXCR into one record per CDR3 protein. The sample lists about 180,000 distinct CDR3 sequences; about 40% were seen once. General study results and limits: Above-expected tissue-blood divergence occurred in all gliomas, most in low-grade ones. Tissue and blood shared very few CDR3 sequences.

This sequence was found in a human donor with low-grade glioma or glioblastoma, undergoing nonglioma brain surgery, or in good health (not recorded which). Sequencing was performed on glioma tissue, nonneoplastic brain tissue, or PBMCs (not recorded which). The gene calls are TRBV7-2 and TRBJ2-3, with a weak D call TRBD2 (5 bases). Written as DNA, the CDR3 is TGTGCCAGCAGCTTACGCGCCCTTAGAGGGGATACGCAGTATTTT. It translates to CASSLRALRGDTQYF.